The 17 T cell receptor beta chains in this list originate from one sample, sequenced in a study of blood T cell repertoires in COVID-19. Measured with immunoSEQ multiplex PCR; TCRdb has only the in-frame clones, and not every one. The table lists 65,000 or so clones, approximately 83% of them singletons. Sequencing was done on a sample of peripheral blood. These receptors all come from a man aged 30 to 45 with COVID-19, enrolled during active disease.

V is TRBV7-2 and J is TRBJ2-4; tentatively, D is TRBD2 (6 bases). The CDR3 runs 15 residues. Looked up from germline, CDR1 is SGHTA and CDR2 is FQGNSA. V was trimmed by 0 bases and J by 3 bases, leaving 9 bases between them. In DNA, the CDR3 is TGTGCCAGCAGCTTAGCGGGAGGCGTCAAAAACATTCAGTACTTC. Residues: CASSLAGGVKNIQYF.

The CDR3 sequence: CASSLGPPGVNTEAFF. CDR3 nucleotide sequence: TGTGCCAGCAGTTTAGGACCCCCAGGGGTAAACACTGAAGCTTTCTTT. The V call is TRBV27, the J call TRBJ1-1, with D perhaps matching TRBD1 (6 bases). The CDR3 extends over 16 amino acids. The V gene's germline CDR1 is MNHEY and CDR2 SMNVEV (reference sequence). Trimming removed 2 bases from V and 2 bases from J, with 15 bases in between.

The chain links TRBV25-1 to TRBJ1-6, with D possibly TRBD1 on 6 matching bases. The CDR3 length is 14 residues. V was pared by 5 bases and J by 13 bases, with 18 bases between. From germline, CDR1 is MGHDK and CDR2 SYGVNS. CDR3 DNA: TGTGCCAGCAGTCTTCAGACAGGTTTATCCCCCCTCCACTTT. It is translated as CASSLQTGLSPLHF.

Turning to this clone: The junction does not match germline at one end; this may be a read error. The chain has TRBV28 and TRBJ1-2, with D perhaps matching TRBD1 (5 bases). The germline V gene has CDR1 MDHEN and CDR2 SYDVKM. CDR3 length equals 12 residues. CDR3 region: CVSSLGGYGYTF. For the CDR3, the DNA is TGTGTCAGCAGCCTCGGGGGGTATGGCTACACCTTC.

The gene calls are TRBV20-1 and TRBJ2-1; 8 nucleotides line up with TRBD1. CDR3 size: 14 residues. The trim removed 3 bases at V and 7 bases at J, leaving 8 bases unmatched. Germline loops: CDR1 DFQATT, CDR2 SNEGSKA (reference sequence). For the CDR3, the DNA is TGCAGTGCTAGTGGACAGGGCGGTTCGAATGAGCAGTTCTTC. Translated, it gives CSASGQGGSNEQFF.

The V and J genes are TRBV6-6 and TRBJ2-5; D might be TRBD1 (6 bases). Germline CDR1 reads MNHNY; CDR2 reads SVGAGI (reference sequence). The CDR3 has 12 amino acids. V shed 6 bases and J shed 5 bases, with 10 bases lying between them. The CDR3 DNA reads as TGTGCCAGCAGAGGGGGAGTGGAGACCCAGTACTTC. Its translation: CASRGGVETQYF.

This rearrangement joins TRBV2 to TRBJ1-1; tentative D call: TRBD1 (5 bases). The ends were cut back, 6 bases at V and 1 base at J, with 15 bases in the middle. CDR1 SNHLY and CDR2 FYNNEI come from the germline V gene. CDR3 length equals 15 residues. Here the CDR3 reads CASRQRDSKNTEAFF. The CDR3 DNA reads TGTGCCAGCAGGCAACGAGACAGTAAGAACACTGAAGCTTTCTTT.

The rearrangement uses TRBV28 and TRBJ1-6; no definite D call. The germline CDR1 and CDR2 sequences are MDHEN and SYDVKM. The CDR3 is 14 amino acids. V gave up 4 bases and J gave up 7 bases, with 11 bases separating them. Here the CDR3 reads CASSYSGANSPLHF. CDR3 in DNA: TGTGCCAGCAGTTACTCCGGTGCCAATTCACCCCTCCACTTT.

In its sample, this clone was seen once. This chain uses TRBV19 with TRBJ2-7, with 11 positions matching TRBD1. V was pared by 3 bases and J by 4 bases, with 2 bases of the junction left unmatched. This CDR3 spans 14 amino acids. Germline V CDR1 and CDR2: LNHDA, SQIVND (reference sequence). Here the CDR3 reads CASSIGTGGYEQYF. The CDR3 DNA reads as TGTGCCAGTAGTATCGGGACAGGGGGGTACGAGCAGTACTTC. The variable domain in full, with the rest retrieved from reference TRBV19 and TRBJ2-7, is DGGITQSPKYLFRKEGQNVTLSCEQNLNHDAMYWYRQDPGQGLRLIYYSQIVNDFQKGDIAEGYSVSREKKESFPLTVTSAQKNPTAFYLCASSIGTGGYEQYFGPGTRLTVT.

The chain is built from TRBV6-4 and TRBJ2-3; 8 nucleotides agree with TRBD2. The length of the CDR3 is 14 residues. From germline, CDR1 is MRHNA and CDR2 SNTAGT. The V segment lost 2 bases and the J segment 5 bases; nucleotides outside the gene matches: 3. CDR3: CASSDGAGGDTQYF. DNA of the CDR3: TGTGCCAGCAGTGACGGGGCGGGAGGAGATACGCAGTATTTT.

The rearrangement joins TRBV15 to TRBJ2-1; D unclear. This CDR3 is built from 13 residues. Looked up from germline, CDR1 is LNHNV and CDR2 is YYDKDF (reference sequence). The germline V and J ends were trimmed by 3 bases and 2 bases, with 5 bases remaining between them. CDR3 sequence reads: CATSRSTYNEQFF. The DNA for the CDR3 is TGTGCCACCAGCAGGTCTACCTACAATGAGCAGTTCTTC.

The chain is built from TRBV4-3 and TRBJ2-6, with D hard to call. Trimming took 0 bases from V and 4 from J, leaving 10 bases between them. Germline V gives CDR1 LGHNA, CDR2 YSLEER. This CDR3 has 16 amino acids. The CDR3 protein is CASSQERSYGANVLTF. DNA for the CDR3: TGCGCCAGCAGCCAAGAAAGGAGTTACGGGGCCAACGTCCTGACTTTC.

The chain links TRBV6-2 or TRBV6-3 to TRBJ2-3; weak D call: TRBD2 (6 bases). The CDR3 is made up of 18 amino acids. V was clipped by 5 bases and J by 0 bases, with 21 bases between them. The germline CDR1 and CDR2 sequences are MNHEY and SVGEGT. The CDR3 reads CASSKPPFGRASTDTQYF. The CDR3 bases are TGTGCCAGCAGTAAGCCCCCTTTCGGGAGAGCCAGCACAGATACGCAGTATTTT.

V gene TRBV6-5 combines with J gene TRBJ2-1; TRBD1 agrees at 10 bases. With V trimmed by 6 bases and J by 3 bases, 5 bases remained unmatched. The CDR3 loop spans 15 amino acids. CDR1 and CDR2 from the germline V gene are MNHEY and SVGAGI. The CDR3 DNA follows: TGTGCCAGCAGCAGACAGGGGGCGGGCTACAATGAGCAGTTCTTC. Protein product: CASSRQGAGYNEQFF.

J is TRBJ2-5 and V is TRBV18, with 12 bases lining up with TRBD2. This CDR3 has 16 residues. CDR1 is KGHSH, CDR2 LQKENI, per germline. Germline trimming cut 8 bases from V and 5 bases from J; bases unmatched to any gene: 12. The CDR3 region has the DNA TGTGCCAGCCCAACGGCTAGCGGGAGGGCCGGGGAGACCCAGTACTTC. Residues: CASPTASGRAGETQYF.

The rearrangement uses TRBV5-1 and TRBJ1-5, with D unclear. CDR3 length equals 15 residues. The ends were cut back, 0 bases at V and 1 base at J, with 8 bases in the middle. The V gene's germline CDR1 is SGHRS and CDR2 YFSETQ. The CDR3 region is CASSLVSGSNQPQHF. The CDR3 bases are TGCGCCAGCAGCTTGGTAAGCGGCAGCAATCAGCCCCAGCATTTT.

The CDR3 DNA follows: TGTGCCATCAGTCAGGGGTCATACGAGCAGTACTTC. As protein: CAISQGSYEQYF. The chain has TRBV10-3 and TRBJ2-7; perhaps TRBD1 as D (6 bases). Germline V CDR1 and CDR2: ENHRY, SYGVKD. The CDR3 consists of 12 residues. Trimming shortened V by 5 bases and J by 4 bases, and 9 bases separated the two germline ends.